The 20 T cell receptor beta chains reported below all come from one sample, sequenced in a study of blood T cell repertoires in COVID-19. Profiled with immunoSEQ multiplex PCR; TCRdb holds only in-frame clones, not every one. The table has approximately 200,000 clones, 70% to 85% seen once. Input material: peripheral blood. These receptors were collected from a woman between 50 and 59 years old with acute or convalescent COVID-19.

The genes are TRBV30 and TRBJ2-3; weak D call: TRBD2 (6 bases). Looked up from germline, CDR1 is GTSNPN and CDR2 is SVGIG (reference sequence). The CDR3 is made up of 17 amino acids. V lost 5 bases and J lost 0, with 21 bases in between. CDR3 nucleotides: TGTGCCTGGGGTAGAAGCGGCGCGGGGATTAGCACAGATACGCAGTATTTT. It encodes CAWGRSGAGISTDTQYF.

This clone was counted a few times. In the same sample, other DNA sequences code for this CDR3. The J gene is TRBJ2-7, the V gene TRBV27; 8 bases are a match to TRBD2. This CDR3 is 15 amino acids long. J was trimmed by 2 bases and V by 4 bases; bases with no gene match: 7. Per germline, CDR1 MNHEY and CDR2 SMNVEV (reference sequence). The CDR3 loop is CASSSLAGRTYEQYF. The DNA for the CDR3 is TGTGCCAGCAGTTCCTTAGCGGGAAGGACCTACGAGCAGTACTTC.

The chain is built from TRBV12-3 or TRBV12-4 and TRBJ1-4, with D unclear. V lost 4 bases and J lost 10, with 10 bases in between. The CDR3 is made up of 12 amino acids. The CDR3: CASSSVAGKLFF. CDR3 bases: TGTGCCAGCAGTTCAGTAGCTGGAAAACTGTTTTTT.

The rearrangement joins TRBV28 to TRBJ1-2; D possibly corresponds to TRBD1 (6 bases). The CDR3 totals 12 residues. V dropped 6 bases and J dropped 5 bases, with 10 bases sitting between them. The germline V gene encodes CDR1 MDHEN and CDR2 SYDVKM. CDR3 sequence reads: CASRLTGYGYTF. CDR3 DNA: TGTGCCAGCAGGCTAACAGGGTATGGCTACACCTTC.

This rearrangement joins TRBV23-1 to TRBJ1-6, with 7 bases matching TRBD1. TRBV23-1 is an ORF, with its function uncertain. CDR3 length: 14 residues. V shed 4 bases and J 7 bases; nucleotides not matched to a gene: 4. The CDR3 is CASSPQGKNSPLHF. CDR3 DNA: TGCGCCAGCAGTCCACAGGGGAAAAATTCACCCCTCCACTTT.

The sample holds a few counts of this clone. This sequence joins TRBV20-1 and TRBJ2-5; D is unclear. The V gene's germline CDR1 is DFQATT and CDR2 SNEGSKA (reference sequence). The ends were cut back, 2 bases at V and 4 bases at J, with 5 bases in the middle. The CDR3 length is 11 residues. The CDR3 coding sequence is TGCAGTGCTAGACGAGTAGAGACCCAGTACTTC. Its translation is CSARRVETQYF.

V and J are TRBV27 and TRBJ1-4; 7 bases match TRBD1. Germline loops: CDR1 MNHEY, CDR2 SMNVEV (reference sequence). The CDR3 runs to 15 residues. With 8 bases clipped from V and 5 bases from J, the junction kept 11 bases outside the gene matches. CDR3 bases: TGTGCCAGCCGCGAACTTCGGACAGGAAATGAAAAACTGTTTTTT. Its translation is CASRELRTGNEKLFF.

The CDR3 DNA reads TGTGCCTGGAGAGCCTATTACAATGAGCAGTTCTTC. Amino acids: CAWRAYYNEQFF. The genes are TRBV30 and TRBJ2-1; D gene unclear. Germline-derived CDR1 and CDR2 are GTSNPN and SVGIG (reference sequence). The V and J ends lost 3 bases and 4 bases respectively, with 7 bases between them. There are 12 residues in the CDR3.

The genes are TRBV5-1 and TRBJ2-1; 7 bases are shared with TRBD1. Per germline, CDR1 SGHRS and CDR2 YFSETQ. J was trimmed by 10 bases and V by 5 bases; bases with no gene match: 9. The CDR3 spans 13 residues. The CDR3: CASSSNNRGEQFF. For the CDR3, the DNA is TGCGCCAGCAGTTCAAACAACAGGGGCGAGCAGTTCTTC.

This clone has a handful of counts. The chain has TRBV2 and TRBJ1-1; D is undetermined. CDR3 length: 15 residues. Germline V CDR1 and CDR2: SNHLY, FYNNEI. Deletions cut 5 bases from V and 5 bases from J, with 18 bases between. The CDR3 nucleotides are TGTGCCAGCAGTCTGCAGACCGGGAGTAGAACTGAAGCTTTCTTT. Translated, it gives CASSLQTGSRTEAFF.

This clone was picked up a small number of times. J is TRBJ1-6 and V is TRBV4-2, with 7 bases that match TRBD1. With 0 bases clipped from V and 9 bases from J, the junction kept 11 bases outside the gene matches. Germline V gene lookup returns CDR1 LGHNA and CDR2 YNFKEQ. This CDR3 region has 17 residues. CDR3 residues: CASSQEGGRGSRSPLHF. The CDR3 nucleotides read TGTGCCAGCAGCCAAGAAGGGGGCAGGGGATCGCGTTCACCCCTCCACTTT.

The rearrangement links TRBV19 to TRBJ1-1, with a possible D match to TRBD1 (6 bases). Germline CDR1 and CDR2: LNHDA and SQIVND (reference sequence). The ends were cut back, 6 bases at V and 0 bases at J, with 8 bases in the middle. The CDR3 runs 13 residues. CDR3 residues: CASSRGLNTEAFF. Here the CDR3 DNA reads TGTGCCAGTAGCAGGGGACTGAACACTGAAGCTTTCTTT.

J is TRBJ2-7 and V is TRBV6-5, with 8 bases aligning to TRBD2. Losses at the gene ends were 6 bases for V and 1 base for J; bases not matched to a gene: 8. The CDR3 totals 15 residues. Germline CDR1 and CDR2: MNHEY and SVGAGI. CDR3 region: CASSTGGGPSYEQYF. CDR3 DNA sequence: TGTGCCAGCAGCACGGGGGGGGGCCCATCCTACGAGCAGTACTTC.

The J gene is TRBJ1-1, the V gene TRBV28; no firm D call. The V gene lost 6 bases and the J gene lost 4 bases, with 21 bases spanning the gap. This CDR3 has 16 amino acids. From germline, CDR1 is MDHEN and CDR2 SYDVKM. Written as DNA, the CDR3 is TGTGCCAGCAGAAATGCGGGCTTCGTGATCGGCACTGAAGCTTTCTTT. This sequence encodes CASRNAGFVIGTEAFF.

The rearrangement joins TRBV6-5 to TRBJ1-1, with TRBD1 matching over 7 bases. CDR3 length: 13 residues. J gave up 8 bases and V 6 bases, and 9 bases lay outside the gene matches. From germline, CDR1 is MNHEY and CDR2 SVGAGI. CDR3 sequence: CASRGTELGEAFF. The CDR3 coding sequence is TGTGCCAGCAGGGGGACAGAACTTGGCGAAGCTTTCTTT.

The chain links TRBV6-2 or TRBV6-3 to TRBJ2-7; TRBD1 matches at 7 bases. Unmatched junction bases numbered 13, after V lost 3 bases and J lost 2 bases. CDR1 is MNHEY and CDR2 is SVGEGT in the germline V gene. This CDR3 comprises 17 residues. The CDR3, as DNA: TGTGCCAGCAGTTATCGGGGCCACGGGACAGTGGCCTACGAGCAGTACTTC. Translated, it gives CASSYRGHGTVAYEQYF.

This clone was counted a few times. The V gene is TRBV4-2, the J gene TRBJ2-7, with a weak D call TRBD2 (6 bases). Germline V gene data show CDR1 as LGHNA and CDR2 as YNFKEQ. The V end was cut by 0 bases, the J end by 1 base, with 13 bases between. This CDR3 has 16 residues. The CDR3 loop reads CASSQDLRSGSYEQYF. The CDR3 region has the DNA TGTGCCAGCAGCCAAGATCTTCGTAGCGGATCCTACGAGCAGTACTTC.

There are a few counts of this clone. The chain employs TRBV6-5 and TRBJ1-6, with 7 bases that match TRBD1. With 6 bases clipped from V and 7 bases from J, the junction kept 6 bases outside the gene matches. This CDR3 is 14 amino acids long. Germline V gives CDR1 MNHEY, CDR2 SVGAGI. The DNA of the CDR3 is TGTGCCAGCAGCCGGGACAGTGGGAATTCACCCCTCCACTTT. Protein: CASSRDSGNSPLHF.

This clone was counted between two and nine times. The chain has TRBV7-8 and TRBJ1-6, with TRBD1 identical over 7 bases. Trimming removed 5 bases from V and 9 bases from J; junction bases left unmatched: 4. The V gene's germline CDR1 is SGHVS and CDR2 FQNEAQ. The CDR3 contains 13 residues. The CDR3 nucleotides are TGTGCCAGCAGCATACAGGGGAGTTCACCCCTCCACTTT. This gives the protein CASSIQGSSPLHF.

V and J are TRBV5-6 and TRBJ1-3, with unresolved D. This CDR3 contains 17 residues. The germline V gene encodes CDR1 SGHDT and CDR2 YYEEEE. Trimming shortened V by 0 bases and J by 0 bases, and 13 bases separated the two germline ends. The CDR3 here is CASSLASGPISGNTIYF. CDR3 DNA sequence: TGTGCCAGCAGCTTGGCCAGCGGCCCCATCTCTGGAAACACCATATATTTT.